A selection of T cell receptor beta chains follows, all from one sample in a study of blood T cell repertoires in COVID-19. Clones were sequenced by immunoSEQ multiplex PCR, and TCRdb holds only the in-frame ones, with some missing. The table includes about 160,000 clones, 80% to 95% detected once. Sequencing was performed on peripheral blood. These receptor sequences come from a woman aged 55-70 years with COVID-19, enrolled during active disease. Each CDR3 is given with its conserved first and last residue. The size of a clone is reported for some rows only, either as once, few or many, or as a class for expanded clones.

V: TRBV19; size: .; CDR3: CASSFQGNSPLHF
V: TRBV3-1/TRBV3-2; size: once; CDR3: CASSQPGGKDGNTIYF
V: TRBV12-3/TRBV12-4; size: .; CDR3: CASTPLDGVGYTF
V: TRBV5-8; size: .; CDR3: CASSQDRLAVPYEQYF
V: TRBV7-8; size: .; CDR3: CASSLGGRKGQPQHF
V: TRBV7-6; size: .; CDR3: CASSPSGFLNSYGYTF
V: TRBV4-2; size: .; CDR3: CASSLSPLGTGANYGYTF
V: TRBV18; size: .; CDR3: CATRTTGGNTEAFF
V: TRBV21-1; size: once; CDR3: CASSKGGRLYGYTF
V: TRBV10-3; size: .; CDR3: CAISERRGTGPQHF
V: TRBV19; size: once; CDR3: CASSSAGAAEAFF
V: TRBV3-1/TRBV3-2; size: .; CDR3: CASSPRGGRGYTGELFF
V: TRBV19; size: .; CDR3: CASSIRGTGTVGTLHF
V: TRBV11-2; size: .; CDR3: CASSLDQGVGDYGYTF
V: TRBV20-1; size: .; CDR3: CSASFPSGSYEQYF
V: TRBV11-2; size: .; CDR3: CASSRVNQPQHF
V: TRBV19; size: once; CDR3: CASSILNRLSGNTIYF
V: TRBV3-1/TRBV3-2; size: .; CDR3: CASSQAPGERSYGYTF
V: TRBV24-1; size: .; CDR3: CATSESGTGPSLTF
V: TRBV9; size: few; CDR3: CASSPRDRVSTEAFF
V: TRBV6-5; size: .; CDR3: CASSWERNSPLHF
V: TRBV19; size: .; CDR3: CASNPGQGLYGYTF
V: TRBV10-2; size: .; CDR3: CASSHRDPGADTQYF
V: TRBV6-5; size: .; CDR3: CATGQSSGSYEQYF
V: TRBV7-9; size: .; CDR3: CASSLDRGVYNEQFF
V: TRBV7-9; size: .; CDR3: CASSMGGNHQPQHF
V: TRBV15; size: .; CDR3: CATSRGDRGSDTQYF
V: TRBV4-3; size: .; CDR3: CASSQEMTGYGYTF
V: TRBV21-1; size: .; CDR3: CASSKEREQETQYF
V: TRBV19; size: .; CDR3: CASSPFFRQLNTEAFF
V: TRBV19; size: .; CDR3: CASFNEKLFF